Below, 32 T cell receptor beta chains from the same sample are listed, as sequenced in a study of T cell responses to AZD1222 COVID-19 vaccine. The method was immunoSEQ multiplex PCR; TCRdb's version includes in-frame clones alone and lacks a portion of them. The repertoire consists of approximately 180,000 clones, with 85% to 95% occurring once and the leading ten covering about 10%. The sequencing here drew on peripheral blood, taken on day 0 of AZD1222 vaccination. Source of these receptors: an adult in good health.

V gene TRBV7-2 combines with J gene TRBJ1-1; D is ambiguous. CDR1 and CDR2 from the germline V gene are SGHTA and FQGNSA. The CDR3 extends over 14 amino acids. V lost 1 base, J lost 11 bases, and 17 bases lay in between. CDR3 protein: CASSLGARAHKAFF. Here the CDR3 DNA reads TGTGCCAGCAGCTTAGGGGCGAGGGCCCACAAGGCTTTCTTT.

In this sample, this clone turned up once. This chain links TRBV19 with TRBJ2-7, with 10 bases identical to TRBD2. The germline gives CDR1 LNHDA, CDR2 SQIVND (reference sequence). V shed 6 bases and J 6 bases; nucleotides not matched to a gene: 8. This CDR3 contains 14 residues. The CDR3 sequence is CASRMIAGGGEQYF. The CDR3 bases are TGTGCCAGTAGAATGATAGCGGGAGGCGGCGAGCAGTACTTC. Variable domain in full (rest from reference TRBV19 and TRBJ2-7): DGGITQSPKYLFRKEGQNVTLSCEQNLNHDAMYWYRQDPGQGLRLIYYSQIVNDFQKGDIAEGYSVSREKKESFPLTVTSAQKNPTAFYLCASRMIAGGGEQYFGPGTRLTVT.

The chain joins TRBV14 to TRBJ2-2; D may match TRBD1 or TRBD2 (5 bases each). Trimming left V 1 base short and J 5 bases short, with 11 bases between. The CDR3 is 15 residues long. From germline, CDR1 is SGHDN and CDR2 FVKESK. The CDR3 sequence is CASSQAGTLTGELFF. DNA of the CDR3: TGTGCCAGCAGCCAAGCTGGGACGTTGACCGGGGAGCTGTTTTTT.

The chain has TRBV27 and TRBJ2-3, with a tentative D call TRBD1 (5 bases). CDR1 is MNHEY and CDR2 is SMNVEV in the germline V gene (reference sequence). The CDR3 totals 15 residues. V was shortened by 1 base and J by 8 bases, with 16 bases between the two germline ends. The DNA of the CDR3 is TGTGCCAGCAGTTTATGGGGCAGGGTAAAAGGTACGCAGTATTTT. It encodes CASSLWGRVKGTQYF.

The rearrangement links TRBV5-1 to TRBJ2-1; 7 nucleotides match TRBD1. Trimming took 2 bases from V and 1 from J; bases not matched to a gene: 3. The CDR3 consists of 15 residues. Germline V gene lookup returns CDR1 SGHRS and CDR2 YFSETQ. The CDR3 coding sequence is TGCGCCAGCAGCTTAAACAGGGGATCCTACAATGAGCAGTTCTTC. Amino acid sequence: CASSLNRGSYNEQFF.

This clone appeared once. This rearrangement joins TRBV5-5 to TRBJ2-2; 7 positions agree with TRBD2. The V gene end was trimmed by 3 bases and the J gene end by 8 bases; junction bases not matched to a gene: 7. This CDR3 has 14 residues. CDR1 and CDR2 (germline): SGHKS, YYEKEE (reference sequence). The CDR3 protein is CASSSWGGGGELFF. DNA of the CDR3: TGTGCCAGCAGCTCCTGGGGGGGAGGAGGGGAGCTGTTTTTT.

The CDR3 sequence is CASSRDGLPDYGYTF. CDR3 DNA: TGTGCCAGCAGTCGGGACGGCCTGCCAGACTATGGCTACACCTTC. This chain uses TRBV28 with TRBJ1-2; TRBD1 might be the D (5 bases). CDR1 and CDR2 (germline): MDHEN, SYDVKM. The CDR3 contains 15 residues. V was cut by 5 bases and J by 3 bases, with 16 bases left in between.

The genes are TRBV30 and TRBJ2-1; 7 bases are shared with TRBD1. With 4 bases clipped from V and 3 bases from J, the junction kept 3 bases outside the gene matches. The CDR3 extends over 13 amino acids. Germline CDR1 and CDR2: GTSNPN and SVGIG (reference sequence). CDR3: CAWTGGFYNEQFF. CDR3 nucleotide sequence: TGTGCCTGGACAGGGGGTTTCTACAATGAGCAGTTCTTC.

This chain links TRBV27 with TRBJ1-6; 9 bases match TRBD1. CDR1 and CDR2 (germline): MNHEY, SMNVEV (reference sequence). The CDR3 runs 18 residues. V was clipped by 6 bases and J by 5 bases; unmatched bases: 14. The CDR3 sequence: CASSRGQGVFSHNSPLHF. In DNA form, the CDR3 reads TGTGCCAGCAGCCGGGGACAGGGTGTGTTTTCCCATAATTCACCCCTCCACTTT.

The genes are TRBV6-1 and TRBJ1-5; unclear D gene. V dropped 1 base and J dropped 4 bases, with 8 bases sitting between them. Looked up from germline, CDR1 is MNHNS and CDR2 is SASEGT. The CDR3 contains 14 residues. This CDR3 reads CASSEGQGNQPQHF. In DNA, the CDR3 is TGTGCCAGCAGTGAAGGACAAGGAAATCAGCCCCAGCATTTT.

The gene calls are TRBV19 and TRBJ1-5; maybe TRBD1 (5 bases). This CDR3 comprises 15 residues. Germline assignment: CDR1 LNHDA and CDR2 SQIVND (reference sequence). V was shortened by 5 bases and J by 7 bases, with 18 bases between the two germline ends. CDR3 nucleotides: TGTGCCAGTAGTCAGGACATCGGGCCTCGGCAGCCCCAGCATTTT. It encodes CASSQDIGPRQPQHF.

The chain joins TRBV11-2 to TRBJ1-2, with 8 bases matching TRBD1. This CDR3 is built from 13 residues. Germline V CDR1 and CDR2: SGHAT, FQNNGV. V shed 7 bases, J shed 8 bases, and the junction held 9 bases outside the gene matches. The CDR3 nucleotides read TGTGCCAGCAAGGCAGGGGGCCTCGGCGGCTACACCTTC. Translation: CASKAGGLGGYTF.

As DNA, the CDR3 is TGTGCCAGCAGTTTCAGGGATGCGTCACACAATGAGCAGTTCTTC. Its translation: CASSFRDASHNEQFF. The V and J genes are TRBV6-5 and TRBJ2-1; D might be TRBD1 (5 bases). V lost 4 bases to trimming and J lost 5 bases, with 15 bases between them. The CDR3 covers 15 residues. Germline CDR1 is MNHEY and CDR2 is SVGAGI.

In this sample, this clone turned up a few times. CDR3: CASSFHADGELFF. CDR3 in DNA: TGCGCCAGCAGCTTTCACGCCGACGGGGAGCTGTTTTTT. The chain employs TRBV4-3 and TRBJ2-2; D unclear. This CDR3 has 13 residues. Trimming shortened V by 5 bases and J by 7 bases, and 11 bases separated the two germline ends. The germline V gene encodes CDR1 LGHNA and CDR2 YSLEER.

The chain carries TRBV27 and TRBJ1-2, with 12 bases aligning to TRBD1. The V and J ends lost 5 bases and 6 bases, in that order; junction bases with no gene match: 13. This CDR3 is built from 17 residues. CDR1 MNHEY and CDR2 SMNVEV come from the germline V gene (reference sequence). The CDR3 sequence is CASSLTRDRGRSDGYTF. Here the CDR3 DNA reads TGTGCCAGCAGTCTAACCCGGGACAGGGGGCGATCGGATGGCTACACCTTC.

The V call is TRBV5-1, the J call TRBJ1-1; 7 nucleotides align to TRBD1. The CDR3 sequence is 17 residues long. Germline CDR1 and CDR2: SGHRS and YFSETQ. The junction had 8 bases not matched to a gene; V was cut back by 0 bases and J by 0 bases. CDR3 residues: CASSLADRATMNTEAFF. The CDR3 coding sequence is TGCGCCAGCAGCTTGGCCGACAGGGCGACGATGAACACTGAAGCTTTCTTT.

J is TRBJ1-2 and V is TRBV7-2; 7 positions match TRBD1. The CDR3 totals 15 residues. In germline, CDR1 is SGHTA, CDR2 FQGNSA. V lost 1 base to trimming and J lost 3 bases; unmatched junction nucleotides: 5. The CDR3, as DNA: TGTGCCAGCAGCTTAGGACAGGGTATTGACTATGGCTACACCTTC. Translating gives CASSLGQGIDYGYTF.

The chain has TRBV6-5 and TRBJ1-6; D uncertain. Trimming stripped 6 bases from V and 0 bases from J, with 3 bases between. In germline, CDR1 is MNHEY, CDR2 SVGAGI. The CDR3 contains 13 residues. CDR3 nucleotides: TGTGCCAGCAGGAGCTCCTATAATTCACCCCTCCACTTT. It encodes CASRSSYNSPLHF.

The CDR3 sequence: CASSVDGGIEAFF. CDR3 DNA: TGTGCCAGTAGTGTGGACGGGGGAATTGAAGCTTTCTTT. The chain combines TRBV19 with TRBJ1-1; D is perhaps TRBD1 (5 bases). V lost 5 bases and J 7 bases, leaving 14 bases between the germline ends. Germline-derived CDR1 and CDR2 are LNHDA and SQIVND (reference sequence). This CDR3 contains 13 residues.

This clone was observed once. The chain combines TRBV12-3 or TRBV12-4 with TRBJ1-2; D possibly corresponds to TRBD1 (6 bases). This CDR3 is built from 13 residues. CDR3 nucleotide sequence: TGTGCGATCTGGGCAGGGGAGTCGTCTGGCTACACCTTC. Its translation is CAIWAGESSGYTF.

The chain employs TRBV2 and TRBJ1-1; D possibly corresponds to TRBD1 (6 bases). The CDR3 runs to 12 residues. The germline V gene has CDR1 SNHLY and CDR2 FYNNEI. V lost 2 bases, J lost 9 bases, and 10 bases lay in between. In nucleotides, the CDR3 is TGTGCCAGCAGTGAAATCCGGGGGCAAGCTTTCTTT. This gives the protein CASSEIRGQAFF.

As concerns this clone: The identical CDR3 is also encoded by other nucleotide sequences in the sample. This sequence joins TRBV19 and TRBJ1-1; D not certain. Trimming removed 5 bases from V and 2 bases from J, with 9 bases in between. Per the germline V gene, CDR1 is LNHDA and CDR2 is SQIVND (reference sequence). The CDR3 is 13 residues long. CDR3 residues: CASSSQTNTEAFF. For the CDR3, the DNA is TGTGCCAGTAGTTCGCAGACAAACACTGAAGCTTTCTTT. The full variable domain, its missing parts supplied by reference TRBV19 and TRBJ1-1, is DGGITQSPKYLFRKEGQNVTLSCEQNLNHDAMYWYRQDPGQGLRLIYYSQIVNDFQKGDIAEGYSVSREKKESFPLTVTSAQKNPTAFYLCASSSQTNTEAFFGQGTRLTVV.

The rearrangement uses TRBV10-3 and TRBJ1-1, with TRBD1 identical over 7 bases. The CDR3 consists of 15 residues. In germline, CDR1 is ENHRY, CDR2 SYGVKD. V trimming: 10 bases; J trimming: 3 bases; junction bases outside the gene matches: 14. The CDR3 coding sequence is TGTGCCACGGCAAACGGTGGGGACAGATACACTGAAGCTTTCTTT. It codes for CATANGGDRYTEAFF.

This clone was seen more than once but under ten times. The rearrangement links TRBV18 to TRBJ1-1, with 8 positions matching TRBD1. CDR1 is KGHSH and CDR2 is LQKENI in the germline V gene. J gave up 5 bases and V 3 bases, and 8 bases lay outside the gene matches. The CDR3 runs 15 residues. The CDR3 nucleotides read TGTGCCAGCTCACCGGAATCAGGGGGCCGGACTGAAGCTTTCTTT. This translates into CASSPESGGRTEAFF.

The chain couples TRBV29-1 to TRBJ2-5, with D perhaps given as TRBD1 or TRBD2 (5 bases each). CDR3 length equals 14 residues. V shed 5 bases and J shed 2 bases, with 15 bases lying between them. CDR1 and CDR2 (germline): SQVTM, ANQGSEA. DNA for the CDR3: TGCAGCGTTTCTCGCTCCGGGGCACAAGAGACCCAGTACTTC. As protein: CSVSRSGAQETQYF. Full variable domain (remainder filled in from reference TRBV29-1 and TRBJ2-5): SAVISQKPSRDICQRGTSLTIQCQVDSQVTMMFWYRQQPGQSLTLIATANQGSEATYESGFVIDKFPISRPNLTFSTLTVSNMSPEDSSIYLCSVSRSGAQETQYFGPGTRLLVL.

The chain carries TRBV28 and TRBJ1-5; the D gene is possibly TRBD1 (5 bases). CDR1 and CDR2 from the germline V gene are MDHEN and SYDVKM. The CDR3 has 15 residues. The V and J ends lost 3 bases and 6 bases respectively, with 15 bases between them. This CDR3 reads CASSFGQGRFQPQHF. For the CDR3, the DNA is TGTGCCAGCAGTTTTGGTCAGGGCCGATTTCAGCCCCAGCATTTT.

V usage is TRBV13 and J usage is TRBJ2-2; unclear D gene. The CDR3 spans 13 residues. Germline V lookup: CDR1 PRHDT, CDR2 FYEKMQ (reference sequence). Deletions cut 3 bases from V and 0 bases from J, with 2 bases between. CDR3 region: CASSLPNTGELFF. CDR3 coding DNA: TGTGCCAGCAGCTTGCCGAACACCGGGGAGCTGTTTTTT. Full variable domain (rest looked up from reference TRBV13 and TRBJ2-2): AAGVIQSPRHLIKEKRETATLKCYPIPRHDTVYWYQQGPGQDPQFLISFYEKMQSDKGSIPDRFSAQQFSDYHSELNMSSLELGDSALYFCASSLPNTGELFFGEGSRLTVL.

V and J are TRBV25-1 and TRBJ1-1; D is perhaps TRBD1 (6 bases). The CDR3 length is 11 residues. The germline CDR1 and CDR2 sequences are MGHDK and SYGVNS. V dropped 2 bases and J dropped 10 bases, with 8 bases sitting between them. The CDR3 sequence: CASSEGGPAFF. Written as DNA, the CDR3 is TGTGCCAGCAGTGAAGGGGGCCCAGCTTTCTTT.

The chain joins TRBV10-3 to TRBJ2-5; either TRBD1 or TRBD2 may fit D (5 bases each). The V and J ends lost 2 bases and 1 base respectively, with 17 bases between them. Germline V gene sequence: CDR1 ENHRY, CDR2 SYGVKD. The CDR3 sequence is 17 residues long. The CDR3 region has the DNA TGTGCCATCAGTGAGGGCCGGGACGGCTTGCTCCAAGAGACCCAGTACTTC. Amino acid sequence: CAISEGRDGLLQETQYF.

The chain recombines TRBV19 with TRBJ2-1; TRBD2 matches at 7 bases. The CDR3 is 17 amino acids. Per the germline V gene, CDR1 is LNHDA and CDR2 is SQIVND (reference sequence). V lost 3 bases to trimming and J lost 8 bases; unmatched junction nucleotides: 16. In DNA form, the CDR3 reads TGTGCCAGTAGTATGGCCCCCGAAGCGGGGACGAGGGATGAGCAGTTCTTC. This translates into CASSMAPEAGTRDEQFF.

V is TRBV6-4 and J is TRBJ2-2; no clear D. Germline V lookup: CDR1 MRHNA, CDR2 SNTAGT. This CDR3 has 15 amino acids. Trimming took 0 bases from V and 5 from J, leaving 10 bases between them. The CDR3 sequence: CASSDSLVGTGELFF. CDR3 coding DNA: TGTGCCAGCAGTGACTCTCTGGTTGGAACCGGGGAGCTGTTTTTT.

This chain joins TRBV25-1 and TRBJ2-7; tentatively, D is TRBD2 (6 bases). The CDR3 covers 13 residues. Germline CDR1 reads MGHDK; CDR2 reads SYGVNS. V was clipped by 8 bases and J by 9 bases, with 20 bases between them. The CDR3 DNA reads as TGTGCCAGCTCAGCGGTGGGGACCGGGGGGCAGTACTTC. Translated: CASSAVGTGGQYF.